This is a list of T cell receptor beta chains from one sample in a study of post-analysis software for immune sequencing data. Using its own MiXCR run on the PCR reads, TCRdb lists one record per CDR3 protein. The sample consists of about 620,000 distinct CDR3 sequences, roughly two fifths of them appearing once. Input material: blood. The origin of the receptors is a girl aged 5 to 17 with multiple sclerosis. Each CDR3 is given without its conserved first and last residue.

CDR3aa: ATKGASSTDTQY
j_gene: TRBJ2-3
v_gene: TRBV6-5

CDR3aa: ASSFGANYEQY
j_gene: TRBJ2-7
v_gene: TRBV12-3/TRBV12-4

CDR3aa: SASSPRRGTQY
j_gene: TRBJ2-3
v_gene: TRBV20-1

CDR3aa: ASSLRGGPGANQPQH
j_gene: TRBJ1-5
v_gene: TRBV12-3/TRBV12-4

CDR3aa: SAIRPNYGYT
j_gene: TRBJ1-2
v_gene: TRBV20-1

CDR3aa: ASSPRDAEQF
j_gene: TRBJ2-1
v_gene: TRBV9

CDR3aa: ASSYSRQNEAF
j_gene: TRBJ1-1
v_gene: TRBV6-6

CDR3aa: AISDRAPSGSLLVGHEQF
j_gene: TRBJ2-1
v_gene: TRBV10-3

CDR3aa: AGSVGTSYEQY
j_gene: TRBJ2-7
v_gene: TRBV7-8

CDR3aa: ASSDAGRMNGYT
j_gene: TRBJ1-2
v_gene: TRBV6-1

CDR3aa: ASSLIAGQPRDGYT
j_gene: TRBJ1-2
v_gene: TRBV7-3

CDR3aa: ASSFLTGWLDEQF
j_gene: TRBJ2-1
v_gene: TRBV5-1

CDR3aa: ASSPRGGENTEAF
j_gene: TRBJ1-1
v_gene: TRBV12-3/TRBV12-4

CDR3aa: ASSARTPRTGNYGYT
j_gene: TRBJ1-2
v_gene: TRBV7-9

CDR3aa: ASSESRQPQH
j_gene: TRBJ1-5
v_gene: TRBV10-2

CDR3aa: ASQRGADQETQY
j_gene: TRBJ2-5
v_gene: TRBV7-9

CDR3aa: ASRLTGPREKLF
j_gene: TRBJ1-4
v_gene: TRBV12-3/TRBV12-4

CDR3aa: ASTQGTSTTTQY
j_gene: TRBJ2-3
v_gene: TRBV5-1

CDR3aa: SAHSDYGYT
j_gene: TRBJ1-2
v_gene: TRBV29-1

CDR3aa: ATSVSGPLGTYNEQF
j_gene: TRBJ2-1
v_gene: TRBV24-1

CDR3aa: SARDYRGTYEQY
j_gene: TRBJ2-7
v_gene: TRBV20-1

CDR3aa: ASSQASENYGYT
j_gene: TRBJ1-2
v_gene: TRBV3-1

CDR3aa: ASCGQPYNEQF
j_gene: TRBJ2-1
v_gene: TRBV12-3/TRBV12-4